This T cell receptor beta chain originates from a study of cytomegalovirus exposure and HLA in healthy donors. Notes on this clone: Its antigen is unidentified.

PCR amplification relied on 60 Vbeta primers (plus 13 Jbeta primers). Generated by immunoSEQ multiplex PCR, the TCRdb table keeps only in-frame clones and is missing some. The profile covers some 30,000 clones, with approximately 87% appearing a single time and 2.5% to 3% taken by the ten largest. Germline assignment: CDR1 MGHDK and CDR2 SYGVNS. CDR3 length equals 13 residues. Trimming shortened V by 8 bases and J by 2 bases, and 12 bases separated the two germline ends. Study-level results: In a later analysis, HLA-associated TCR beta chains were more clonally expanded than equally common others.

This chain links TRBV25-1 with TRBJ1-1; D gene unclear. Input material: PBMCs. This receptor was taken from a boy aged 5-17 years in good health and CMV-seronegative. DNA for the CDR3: TGTGCCAGCCTCGGAGGATTCAACACTGAAGCTTTCTTT. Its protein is CASLGGFNTEAFF.